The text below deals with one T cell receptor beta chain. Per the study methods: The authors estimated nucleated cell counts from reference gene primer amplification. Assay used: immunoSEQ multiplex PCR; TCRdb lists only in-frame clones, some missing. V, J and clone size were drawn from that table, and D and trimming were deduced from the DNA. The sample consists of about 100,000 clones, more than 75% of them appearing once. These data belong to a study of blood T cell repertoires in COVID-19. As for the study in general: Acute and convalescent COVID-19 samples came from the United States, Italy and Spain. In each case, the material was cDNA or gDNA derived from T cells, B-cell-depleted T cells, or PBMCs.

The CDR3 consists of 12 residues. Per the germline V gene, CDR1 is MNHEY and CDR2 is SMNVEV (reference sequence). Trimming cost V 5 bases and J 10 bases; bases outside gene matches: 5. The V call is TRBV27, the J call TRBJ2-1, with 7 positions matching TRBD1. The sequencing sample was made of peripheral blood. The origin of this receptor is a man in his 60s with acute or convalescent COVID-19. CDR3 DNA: TGTGCCAGCAGTCGACAGGGATCCGAGCAGTTCTTC. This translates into CASSRQGSEQFF.